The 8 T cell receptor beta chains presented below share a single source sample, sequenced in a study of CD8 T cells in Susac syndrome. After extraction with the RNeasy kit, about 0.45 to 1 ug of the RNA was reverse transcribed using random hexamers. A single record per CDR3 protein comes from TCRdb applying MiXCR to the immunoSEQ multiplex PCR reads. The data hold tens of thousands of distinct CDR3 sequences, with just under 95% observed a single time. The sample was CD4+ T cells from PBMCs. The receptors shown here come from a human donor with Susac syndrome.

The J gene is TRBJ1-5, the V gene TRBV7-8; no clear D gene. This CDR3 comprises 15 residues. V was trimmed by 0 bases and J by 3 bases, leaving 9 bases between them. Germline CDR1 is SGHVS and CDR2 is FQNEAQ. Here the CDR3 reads CASSLARVNNQPQHF. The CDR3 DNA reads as TGTGCCAGCAGCTTAGCCCGGGTTAACAATCAGCCCCAGCATTTT.

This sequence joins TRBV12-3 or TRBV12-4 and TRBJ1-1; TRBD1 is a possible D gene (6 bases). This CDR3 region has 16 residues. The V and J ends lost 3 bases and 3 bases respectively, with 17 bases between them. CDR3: CASSFLNRVRDTEAFF. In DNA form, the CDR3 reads TGTGCCAGCAGTTTTCTAAACAGGGTTAGGGACACTGAAGCTTTCTTT.

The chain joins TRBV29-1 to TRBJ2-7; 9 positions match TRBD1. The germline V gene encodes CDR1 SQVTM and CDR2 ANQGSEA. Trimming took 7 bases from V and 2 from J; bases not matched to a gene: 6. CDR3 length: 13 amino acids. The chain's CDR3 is CSGIGTGPYEQYF. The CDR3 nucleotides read TGCAGCGGAATCGGGACAGGGCCCTACGAGCAGTACTTC.

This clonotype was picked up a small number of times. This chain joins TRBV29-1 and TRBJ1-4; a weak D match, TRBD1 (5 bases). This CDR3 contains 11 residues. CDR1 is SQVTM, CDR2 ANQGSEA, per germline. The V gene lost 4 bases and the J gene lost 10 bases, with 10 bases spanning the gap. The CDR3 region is CSVVQGVKLFF. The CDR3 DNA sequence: TGCAGCGTTGTGCAGGGCGTAAAACTGTTTTTT.

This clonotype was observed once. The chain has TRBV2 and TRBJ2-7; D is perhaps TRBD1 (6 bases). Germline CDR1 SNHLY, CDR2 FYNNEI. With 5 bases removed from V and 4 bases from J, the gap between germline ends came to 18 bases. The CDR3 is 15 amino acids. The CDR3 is CASSYLGRGSYEQYF. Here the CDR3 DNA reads TGTGCCAGCAGTTATCTGGGAAGGGGGTCTTACGAGCAGTACTTC.

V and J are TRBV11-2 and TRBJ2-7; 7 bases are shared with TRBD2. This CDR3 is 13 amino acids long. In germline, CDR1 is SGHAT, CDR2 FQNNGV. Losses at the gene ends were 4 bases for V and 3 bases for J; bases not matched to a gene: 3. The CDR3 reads CASSSSGDYEQYF. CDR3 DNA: TGTGCCAGCAGCTCCAGCGGGGACTACGAGCAGTACTTC. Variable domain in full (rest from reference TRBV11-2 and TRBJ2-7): EAGVAQSPRYKIIEKRQSVAFWCNPISGHATLYWYQQILGQGPKLLIQFQNNGVVDDSQLPKDRFSAERLKGVDSTLKIQPAKLEDSAVYLCASSSSGDYEQYFGPGTRLTVT.

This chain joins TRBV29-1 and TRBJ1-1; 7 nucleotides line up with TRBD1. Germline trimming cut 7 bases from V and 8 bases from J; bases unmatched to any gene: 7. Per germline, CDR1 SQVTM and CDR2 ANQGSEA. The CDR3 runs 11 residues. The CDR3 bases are TGCAGCGCCCCGGACAGGAACGAAGCTTTCTTT. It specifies CSAPDRNEAFF.

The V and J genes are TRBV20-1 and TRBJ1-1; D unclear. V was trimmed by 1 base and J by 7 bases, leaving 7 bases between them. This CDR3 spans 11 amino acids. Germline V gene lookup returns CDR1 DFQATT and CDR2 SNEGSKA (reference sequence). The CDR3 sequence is CSARVGVEAFF. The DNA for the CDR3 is TGCAGTGCTAGAGTGGGTGTTGAAGCTTTCTTT.